The 2 T cell receptor beta chains in this list originate from one sample, sequenced in a study of OX40 agonist ivuxolimab in advanced cancers. The assay was immunoSEQ multiplex PCR, and TCRdb's table has in-frame clones only and misses some. Of about 14,000 clones in the sample, 82% were seen once. The sample in question was CD4+ or CD8+ T cells sorted from blood, obtained in a trial of the OX40 agonist ivuxolimab. All receptors come from an adult with an advanced solid tumor such as melanoma, head and neck, liver or kidney cancer.

The chain recombines TRBV4-3 with TRBJ2-7, with 8 bases lining up with TRBD2. CDR1 and CDR2 from the germline V gene are LGHNA and YSLEER. The CDR3 sequence is 17 residues long. V was clipped by 0 bases and J by 2 bases; unmatched bases: 9. CDR3 DNA: TGCGCCAGCAGCCAAGATGTGGGTTATAGCGGGGCCTACGAGCAGTACTTC. Protein product: CASSQDVGYSGAYEQYF.

J is TRBJ2-7 and V is TRBV7-9, with D uncertain. CDR1 and CDR2 from the germline V gene are SEHNR and FQNEAQ (reference sequence). This CDR3 has 13 amino acids. Trimming removed 2 bases from V and 5 bases from J, with 10 bases in between. The CDR3 DNA is TGTGCCAGCAGCTTAAATTCCCTACACGAGCAGTACTTC. Protein: CASSLNSLHEQYF.